Listed here are 8 T cell receptor beta chains from one sample, sequenced in a study of post-analysis software for immune sequencing data. Study conclusions and caveats: There were about five TRBV segments more frequent in patients than controls, and TRBV5-6, TRBV5-1 and TRBV20-1 were among them.

Carried by the TCR beta cDNA libraries were unique molecular identifiers. Via MiXCR, TCRdb re-called the PCR reads, giving one row per CDR3 protein. This sample has over 250,000 distinct CDR3 sequences, with about 38% found just once. These receptors have no known antigen. Sequencing input: blood. The receptors derive from a girl aged 10 to 17 with multiple sclerosis.

With respect to this clonotype: A much larger clone sits a single nucleotide away, making a read error possible. J is TRBJ1-4 and V is TRBV20-1, with 7 bases matching TRBD1. The CDR3 sequence is 14 residues long. Germline V gene lookup returns CDR1 DFQATT and CDR2 SNEGSKA (reference sequence). CDR3 in DNA: TGCAGTGCTAGCCCCGGGACAGATAATGAAAAACGGTTTTTT. As protein: CSASPGTDNEKRFF.

This clonotype was found many times. V usage is TRBV20-1 and J usage is TRBJ1-2; D perhaps matches TRBD1 (5 bases). Germline assignment: CDR1 DFQATT and CDR2 SNEGSKA (reference sequence). This CDR3 contains 13 residues. V lost 0 bases to trimming and J lost 6 bases, with 11 bases between them. Written as DNA, the CDR3 is TGCAGTGCTAGAGACCCAGGGTTGAATGGCTACACCTTC. Translating gives CSARDPGLNGYTF.

At least ten counts were recorded for this clonotype. The chain uses TRBV24-1 and TRBJ2-1; 9 nucleotides match TRBD2. J was trimmed by 6 bases and V by 7 bases; bases with no gene match: 15. Germline V gives CDR1 KGHDR, CDR2 SFDVKD. The CDR3 has 17 residues. The CDR3 bases are TGTGCCACCAGCCAGCTTGCGGGAGGGCGCGGTGGCAATGAGCAGTTCTTC. It translates to CATSQLAGGRGGNEQFF.

This clonotype was counted between two and nine times. Just one base apart from a much larger clone, this may be a read error. The rearrangement links TRBV10-2 to TRBJ1-2, with D possibly TRBD1 on 6 matching bases. From germline, CDR1 is WSHSY and CDR2 SAAADI. This CDR3 has 13 residues. The CDR3 loop is CASSESVGGGCTF. The CDR3 DNA follows: TGCGCCAGCAGTGAGTCGGTGGGGGGCGGCTGCACCTTC.

The table lists this clonotype with a count of one. The genes are TRBV29-1 and TRBJ2-7; no definite D call. From germline, CDR1 is SQVTM and CDR2 ANQGSEA. The CDR3 length is 12 residues. The germline V and J ends were trimmed by 4 bases and 0 bases, with 7 bases remaining between them. CDR3 residues: CSVGPDSYEQYF. CDR3 sequence (DNA): TGCAGCGTTGGTCCGGACTCCTACGAGCAGTACTTC.

V gene TRBV28 combines with J gene TRBJ2-5, with no clear D. The CDR3 is 15 residues long. Deletions cut 3 bases from V and 5 bases from J, with 16 bases between. CDR1 is MDHEN, CDR2 SYDVKM, per germline. The CDR3 sequence is CASSLGSGVVETQYF. CDR3 in DNA: TGTGCCAGCAGTTTGGGGTCTGGGGTAGTGGAGACCCAGTACTTC.

This clonotype was counted many times. The chain joins TRBV24-1 to TRBJ2-1; D is unresolved. The CDR3 is made up of 13 amino acids. Trimming took off 11 bases at V and 6 bases at J, with 16 bases between the two ends. The germline gives CDR1 KGHDR, CDR2 SFDVKD. CDR3 coding DNA: TGTGCCAGTAGGACCAGTACGGGCAATGAGCAGTTCTTC. Amino acids: CASRTSTGNEQFF.

This clonotype has a handful of counts. The chain carries TRBV7-2 and TRBJ2-7, with D perhaps TRBD1 or TRBD2 (5 bases each). Germline V CDR1 and CDR2: SGHTA, FQGNSA. Trimming took 5 bases from V and 6 from J, leaving 14 bases between them. The CDR3 is 13 residues long. CDR3 sequence (DNA): TGTGCCAGCAGCAGAGGGCAGGGACGCGAGCAGTACTTC. Its translation: CASSRGQGREQYF. Looking up the rest from reference TRBV7-2 and TRBJ2-7 gives the full variable domain: GAGVSQSPSNKVTEKGKDVELRCDPISGHTALYWYRQSLGQGLEFLIYFQGNSAPDKSGLPSDRFSAERTGGSVSTLTIQRTQQEDSAVYLCASSRGQGREQYFGPGTRLTVT.